Following are 20 T cell receptor beta chains from one sample sequenced in a study of T cells in Graves' hyperthyroidism and ophthalmopathy. The TCR beta CDR3 regions underwent amplification using RNA transcripts as the source. Carried out on the TCR CDR3, a first-round RT-PCR used the HTBI primer set. TCRdb re-called the multiplex PCR reads with MiXCR, one entry per CDR3 protein. The data contain approximately 600,000 distinct CDR3 sequences, roughly 17% of them seen just once; the ten biggest clones take up approximately 3.8%. The sequencing sample was made of blood. The source of these receptors is a woman in her twenties or thirties with Graves' hyperthyroidism.

This clonotype has more than one count but fewer than ten. The chain links TRBV19 to TRBJ1-1; D unclear. V lost 6 bases, J lost 1 base, and 9 bases lay in between. This CDR3 region has 13 residues. CDR1 and CDR2 from the germline V gene are LNHDA and SQIVND (reference sequence). CDR3 coding DNA: TGTGCCAGTAGAACAAAGAAGAACACTGAAGCTTTCTTT. This encodes CASRTKKNTEAFF.

This clonotype was observed many times. The chain couples TRBV27 to TRBJ2-7; TRBD1 agrees at 8 bases. In germline, CDR1 is MNHEY, CDR2 SMNVEV (reference sequence). The ends lost 5 bases at V and 0 bases at J; junction bases unmatched: 9. The CDR3 contains 16 residues. CDR3 sequence: CASSTSRGRVSYEQYF. In DNA, the CDR3 is TGTGCCAGCAGTACGTCCAGGGGGCGCGTCTCCTACGAGCAGTACTTC.

This clonotype was seen a handful of times. The chain uses TRBV20-1 and TRBJ1-2; D remains unclear. CDR3 size: 11 residues. Trimming took off 3 bases at V and 4 bases at J, with 6 bases between the two ends. Looked up from germline, CDR1 is DFQATT and CDR2 is SNEGSKA (reference sequence). Here the CDR3 DNA reads TGCAGTGCTAGTATAGTCTATGGCTACACCTTC. The encoded protein is CSASIVYGYTF.

The sample holds many counts of this clonotype. The chain carries TRBV2 and TRBJ2-3; 10 bases are shared with TRBD2. From germline, CDR1 is SNHLY and CDR2 FYNNEI. The V segment lost 2 bases and the J segment 5 bases; nucleotides outside the gene matches: 4. The CDR3 has 15 amino acids. For the CDR3, the DNA is TGTGCCAGCAGTGAATCTAGCGGGAGTGGAGATACGCAGTATTTT. This gives the protein CASSESSGSGDTQYF.

This clonotype was counted only a few times. The rearrangement uses TRBV20-1 and TRBJ2-5, with 8 bases aligning to TRBD2. Germline lookup yields CDR1 DFQATT and CDR2 SNEGSKA (reference sequence). Trimming took 3 bases from V and 1 from J; bases not matched to a gene: 10. The length of the CDR3 is 16 residues. The CDR3 DNA is TGCAGTGCTAGTCATCCAGCGGGAGATATCCAAGAGACCCAGTACTTC. Amino acids: CSASHPAGDIQETQYF.

This clonotype was detected ten times or more. The J gene is TRBJ1-1, the V gene TRBV5-1; 10 bases are shared with TRBD1. Germline V gene lookup returns CDR1 SGHRS and CDR2 YFSETQ. The CDR3 covers 13 residues. V lost 4 bases, J lost 7 bases, and 4 bases stayed unmatched. For the CDR3, the DNA is TGCGCCAGCAGCATATGGACAGGGGGTGAAGCTTTCTTT. Its translation: CASSIWTGGEAFF.

A few counts support this clonotype. The CDR3 DNA reads as TGTGCCAGCAGCGTCGCCCCTGAAGTGGACACCATATATTTT. Translation: CASSVAPEVDTIYF. V is TRBV9 and J is TRBJ1-3; no clear D gene. The CDR3 runs to 14 residues. Trimming left V 2 bases short and J 8 bases short, with 14 bases between. Germline CDR1 reads SGDLS; CDR2 reads YYNGEE.

The sample holds many counts of this clonotype. The chain's CDR3 is CASSGRLNEQFF. In DNA form, the CDR3 reads TGTGCCAGCAGCGGGCGGCTAAATGAGCAGTTCTTC. This chain joins TRBV12-3 or TRBV12-4 and TRBJ2-1; D gene unclear. Between the trimmed V and J ends, which lost 6 bases and 7 bases, there was a span of 10 bases. This CDR3 contains 12 residues.

This clonotype was counted many times. The chain links TRBV13 to TRBJ2-1; D remains ambiguous. The CDR3 is made up of 12 amino acids. Germline V gene data show CDR1 as PRHDT and CDR2 as FYEKMQ (reference sequence). V dropped 1 base and J dropped 4 bases, with 2 bases sitting between them. CDR3 in amino acids: CASSLEYNEQFF. The CDR3 DNA is TGTGCCAGCAGCTTAGAGTACAATGAGCAGTTCTTC. Together with reference TRBV13 and TRBJ2-1, the CDR3 gives the full variable domain: AAGVIQSPRHLIKEKRETATLKCYPIPRHDTVYWYQQGPGQDPQFLISFYEKMQSDKGSIPDRFSAQQFSDYHSELNMSSLELGDSALYFCASSLEYNEQFFGPGTRLTVL.

The chain links TRBV5-6 to TRBJ1-4; a possible D gene is TRBD1 (5 bases). The CDR3 is 14 amino acids. Looked up from germline, CDR1 is SGHDT and CDR2 is YYEEEE. Trimming pared 4 bases from V and 6 bases from J, leaving 13 bases between. The CDR3, as DNA: TGTGCCAGCAGCGCGGAGGGGATAGATGAAAAACTGTTTTTT. Translating gives CASSAEGIDEKLFF. Using reference TRBV5-6 and TRBJ1-4 for the parts outside the CDR3, the full variable domain is DAGVTQSPTHLIKTRGQQVTLRCSPKSGHDTVSWYQQALGQGPQFIFQYYEEEERQRGNFPDRFSGHQFPNYSSELNVNALLLGDSALYLCASSAEGIDEKLFFGSGTQLSVL.

Many counts were recorded for this clonotype. The gene calls are TRBV29-1 and TRBJ1-2; D uncertain. This CDR3 has 13 residues. The V end was cut by 0 bases, the J end by 8 bases, with 13 bases between. CDR1 is SQVTM and CDR2 is ANQGSEA in the germline V gene. CDR3 sequence (DNA): TGCAGCGTTGAAGATCCGGGAAGAGCCGGCTACACCTTC. Its translation: CSVEDPGRAGYTF.

This clonotype came up many times. The chain combines TRBV11-2 with TRBJ2-7, with D unclear. The CDR3 is 15 residues long. Trimming took 4 bases from V and 2 from J, leaving 15 bases between them. Germline V gene data show CDR1 as SGHAT and CDR2 as FQNNGV. The CDR3: CASSSGPTLTYEQYF. The CDR3 region has the DNA TGTGCCAGCAGCTCGGGCCCTACGCTAACCTACGAGCAGTACTTC. Full variable domain (missing parts from reference TRBV11-2 and TRBJ2-7): EAGVAQSPRYKIIEKRQSVAFWCNPISGHATLYWYQQILGQGPKLLIQFQNNGVVDDSQLPKDRFSAERLKGVDSTLKIQPAKLEDSAVYLCASSSGPTLTYEQYFGPGTRLTVT.

This clonotype has just a few counts. V usage is TRBV2 and J usage is TRBJ2-2; D is uncertain. The CDR3 consists of 11 residues. Trimming removed 6 bases at V and 9 bases at J, with 8 bases between. Germline V gene lookup returns CDR1 SNHLY and CDR2 FYNNEI. The chain's CDR3 is CASSWTRELFF. The CDR3, as DNA: TGTGCCAGCAGCTGGACCAGGGAGCTGTTTTTT.

This clonotype appeared a single time. The chain is built from TRBV27 and TRBJ1-1; D may be TRBD1 (5 bases). CDR3 length: 13 residues. The ends were cut back, 4 bases at V and 4 bases at J, with 10 bases in the middle. The germline gives CDR1 MNHEY, CDR2 SMNVEV (reference sequence). The CDR3, as DNA: TGTGCCAGCAGTTCAAGCGGGACCACTGAAGCTTTCTTT. This codes for CASSSSGTTEAFF.

This clonotype was seen at least ten times. CDR3 sequence reads: CAIAPSTGGLAGGYSYEQYF. CDR3 coding DNA: TGTGCCATCGCCCCCTCGACGGGGGGACTAGCGGGAGGCTACTCCTACGAGCAGTACTTC. The chain uses TRBV10-3 and TRBJ2-7, with TRBD2 identical over 15 bases. The CDR3 covers 20 residues. V dropped 8 bases and J dropped 0; count of bases not matched to a gene: 17. CDR1 ENHRY and CDR2 SYGVKD come from the germline V gene.

In DNA, the CDR3 is TGCAGTGCTAAACTCCCGCAGGTCAGTAATGAAAAACTGTTTTTT. The encoded protein is CSAKLPQVSNEKLFF. The chain joins TRBV20-1 to TRBJ1-4; D uncertain. From germline, CDR1 is DFQATT and CDR2 SNEGSKA (reference sequence). V was trimmed by 4 bases and J by 4 bases, leaving 16 bases between them. The CDR3 is made up of 15 amino acids.

V usage is TRBV5-6 and J usage is TRBJ2-1, with D unresolved. The CDR3 length is 15 residues. V was clipped by 0 bases and J by 3 bases, with 10 bases between them. Germline V gene sequence: CDR1 SGHDT, CDR2 YYEEEE. CDR3 loop: CASSLATTRYNEQFF. CDR3 coding DNA: TGTGCCAGCAGCTTGGCCACCACTCGCTACAATGAGCAGTTCTTC. Based on the CDR3 plus reference TRBV5-6 and TRBJ2-1, the full variable domain is DAGVTQSPTHLIKTRGQQVTLRCSPKSGHDTVSWYQQALGQGPQFIFQYYEEEERQRGNFPDRFSGHQFPNYSSELNVNALLLGDSALYLCASSLATTRYNEQFFGPGTRLTVL.

Ten or more counts support this clonotype. V usage is TRBV3-1 and J usage is TRBJ1-2, with 9 bases fitting TRBD1. The CDR3 consists of 14 residues. V trimming: 1 base; J trimming: 6 bases; junction bases outside the gene matches: 3. CDR1 and CDR2 (germline): LGHDT, YNNKEL (reference sequence). Here the CDR3 reads CASSQAGQGDGYTF. CDR3 sequence (DNA): TGTGCCAGCAGCCAAGCGGGACAGGGAGATGGCTACACCTTC.

This clonotype was found many times. The chain joins TRBV20-1 to TRBJ2-3; a possible D gene is TRBD1 (6 bases). V lost 6 bases to trimming and J lost 0 bases, with 10 bases between them. Germline lookup yields CDR1 DFQATT and CDR2 SNEGSKA (reference sequence). CDR3 length: 13 amino acids. For the CDR3, the DNA is TGCAGTGCGGGTACAGGGAGCACAGATACGCAGTATTTT. This codes for CSAGTGSTDTQYF.

This clonotype has a handful of counts. CDR3: CASSFSRGAGGTGELFF. CDR3 nucleotide sequence: TGTGCCAGCAGTTTCTCCCGGGGGGCCGGAGGCACCGGGGAGCTGTTTTTT. The chain uses TRBV28 and TRBJ2-2, with D perhaps matching TRBD2 (7 bases). V shed 3 bases and J shed 4 bases, with 18 bases lying between them. The CDR3 totals 17 residues. Germline V gene sequence: CDR1 MDHEN, CDR2 SYDVKM.